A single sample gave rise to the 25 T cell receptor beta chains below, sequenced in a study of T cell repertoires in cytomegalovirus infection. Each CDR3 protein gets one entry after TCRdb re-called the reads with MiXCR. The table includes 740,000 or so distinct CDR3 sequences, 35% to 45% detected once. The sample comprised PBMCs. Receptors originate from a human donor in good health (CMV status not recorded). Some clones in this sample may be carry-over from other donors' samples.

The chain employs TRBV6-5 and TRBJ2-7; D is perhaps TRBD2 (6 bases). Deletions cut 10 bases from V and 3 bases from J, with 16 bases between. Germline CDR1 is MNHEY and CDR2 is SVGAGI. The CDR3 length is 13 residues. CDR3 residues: CATRDPRLYEQYF. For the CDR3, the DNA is TGTGCCACGCGGGACCCACGGCTCTACGAGCAGTACTTC.

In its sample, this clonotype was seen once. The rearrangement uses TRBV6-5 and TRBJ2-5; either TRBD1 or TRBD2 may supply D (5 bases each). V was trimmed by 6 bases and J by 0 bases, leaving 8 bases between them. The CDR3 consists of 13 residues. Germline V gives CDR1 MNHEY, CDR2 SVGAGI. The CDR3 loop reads CASRSGHQETQYF. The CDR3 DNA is TGTGCCAGCAGATCGGGACACCAAGAGACCCAGTACTTC.

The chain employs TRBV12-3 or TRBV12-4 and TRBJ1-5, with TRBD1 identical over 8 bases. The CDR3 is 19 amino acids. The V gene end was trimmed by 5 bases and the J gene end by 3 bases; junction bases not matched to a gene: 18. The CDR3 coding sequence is TGTGCCAGCAGTCTACGAACGAGGGCGACAGGGGTCTACAATCAGCCCCAGCATTTT. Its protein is CASSLRTRATGVYNQPQHF.

The CDR3 region is CASRPQPGNEQYF. The CDR3 bases are TGTGCCAGCAGGCCACAACCCGGGAACGAGCAGTACTTC. This chain links TRBV28 with TRBJ2-7; weak D call: TRBD2 (5 bases). Germline V gene data show CDR1 as MDHEN and CDR2 as SYDVKM. The CDR3 consists of 13 residues. V dropped 6 bases and J dropped 5 bases, with 14 bases sitting between them.

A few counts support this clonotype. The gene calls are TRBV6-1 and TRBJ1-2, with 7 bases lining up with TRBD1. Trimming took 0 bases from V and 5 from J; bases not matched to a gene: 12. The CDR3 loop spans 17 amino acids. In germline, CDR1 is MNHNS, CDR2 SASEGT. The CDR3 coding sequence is TGTGCCAGCAGTGAAGCTCTGAGACAGGGAACTCGATATGGCTACACCTTC. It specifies CASSEALRQGTRYGYTF.

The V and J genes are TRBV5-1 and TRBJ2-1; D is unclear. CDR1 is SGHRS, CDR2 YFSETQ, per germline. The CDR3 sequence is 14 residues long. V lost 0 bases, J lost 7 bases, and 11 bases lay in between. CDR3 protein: CASSLDWPHNEQFF. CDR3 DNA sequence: TGCGCCAGCAGCTTGGATTGGCCGCATAATGAGCAGTTCTTC.

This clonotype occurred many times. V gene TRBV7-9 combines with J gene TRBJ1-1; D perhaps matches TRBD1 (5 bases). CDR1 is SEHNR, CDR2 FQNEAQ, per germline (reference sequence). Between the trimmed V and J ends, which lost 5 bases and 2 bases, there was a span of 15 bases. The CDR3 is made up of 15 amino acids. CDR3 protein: CASSLHGTFNTEAFF. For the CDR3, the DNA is TGTGCCAGCAGCCTACACGGGACCTTTAACACTGAAGCTTTCTTT.

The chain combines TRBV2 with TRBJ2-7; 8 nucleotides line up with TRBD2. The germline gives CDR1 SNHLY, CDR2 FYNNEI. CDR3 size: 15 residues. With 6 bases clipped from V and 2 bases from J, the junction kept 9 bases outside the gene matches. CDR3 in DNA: TGTGCCAGCAGACCGAGCGGGAGTAGGCCCTACGAGCAGTACTTC. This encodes CASRPSGSRPYEQYF.

The CDR3 loop reads CSAREGPVYEQYF. The CDR3 nucleotides read TGCAGTGCTAGGGAGGGACCGGTCTACGAGCAGTACTTC. The genes are TRBV20-1 and TRBJ2-7; TRBD2 is a possible D gene (6 bases). Germline V CDR1 and CDR2: DFQATT, SNEGSKA (reference sequence). The length of the CDR3 is 13 residues. V lost 3 bases and J 3 bases, leaving 12 bases between the germline ends.

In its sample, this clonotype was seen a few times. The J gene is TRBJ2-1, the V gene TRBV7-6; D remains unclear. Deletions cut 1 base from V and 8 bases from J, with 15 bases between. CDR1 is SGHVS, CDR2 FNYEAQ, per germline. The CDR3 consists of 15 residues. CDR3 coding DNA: TGTGCCAGCAGCTTAGGCGCGCGGAACCTCGATGAGCAGTTCTTC. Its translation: CASSLGARNLDEQFF.

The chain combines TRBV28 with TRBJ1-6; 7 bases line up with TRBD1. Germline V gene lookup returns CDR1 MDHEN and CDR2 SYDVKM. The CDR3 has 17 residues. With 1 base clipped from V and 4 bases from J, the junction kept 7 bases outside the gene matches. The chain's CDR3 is CASSLLSSGGYNSPLHF. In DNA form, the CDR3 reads TGTGCCAGCAGTTTATTATCGTCAGGGGGATATAATTCACCCCTCCACTTT.

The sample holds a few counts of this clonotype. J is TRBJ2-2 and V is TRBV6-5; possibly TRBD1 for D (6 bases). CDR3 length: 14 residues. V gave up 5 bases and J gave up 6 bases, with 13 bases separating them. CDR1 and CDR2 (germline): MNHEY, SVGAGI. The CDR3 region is CASSQNRAPGELFF. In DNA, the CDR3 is TGTGCCAGCAGTCAAAACAGGGCCCCCGGGGAGCTGTTTTTT.

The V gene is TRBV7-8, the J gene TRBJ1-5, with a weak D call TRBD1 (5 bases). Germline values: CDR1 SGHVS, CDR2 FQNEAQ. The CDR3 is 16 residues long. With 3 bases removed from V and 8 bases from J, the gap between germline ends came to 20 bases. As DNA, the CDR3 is TGTGCCAGCAGCTTGGCTCAGGGTGGTGGGGATAAGCCCCAGCATTTT. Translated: CASSLAQGGGDKPQHF.

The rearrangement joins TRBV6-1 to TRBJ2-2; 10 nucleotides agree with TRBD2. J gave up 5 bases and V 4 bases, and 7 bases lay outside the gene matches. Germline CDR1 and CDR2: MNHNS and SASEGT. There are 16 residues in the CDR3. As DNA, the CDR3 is TGTGCCAGCAGTGCCAGCGGGAGGGCAGAAACCGGGGAGCTGTTTTTT. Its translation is CASSASGRAETGELFF.

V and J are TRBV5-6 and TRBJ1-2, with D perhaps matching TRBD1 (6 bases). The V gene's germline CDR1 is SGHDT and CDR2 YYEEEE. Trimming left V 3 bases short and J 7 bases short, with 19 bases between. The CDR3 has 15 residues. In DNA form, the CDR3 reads TGTGCCAGCAGCTATCAAGCGACAGGCGACTCTGGCTACACCTTC. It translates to CASSYQATGDSGYTF.

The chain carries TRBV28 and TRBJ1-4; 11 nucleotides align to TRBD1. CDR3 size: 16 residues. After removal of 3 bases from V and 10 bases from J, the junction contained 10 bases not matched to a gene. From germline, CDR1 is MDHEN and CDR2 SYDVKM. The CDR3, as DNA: TGTGCCAGCAGTTTGTGGACAGGGGGCGCAAGGGGAAAACTGTTTTTT. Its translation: CASSLWTGGARGKLFF. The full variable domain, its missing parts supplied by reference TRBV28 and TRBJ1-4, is DVKVTQSSRYLVKRTGEKVFLECVQDMDHENMFWYRQDPGLGLRLIYFSYDVKMKEKGDIPEGYSVSREKKERFSLILESASTNQTSMYLCASSLWTGGARGKLFFGSGTQLSVL.

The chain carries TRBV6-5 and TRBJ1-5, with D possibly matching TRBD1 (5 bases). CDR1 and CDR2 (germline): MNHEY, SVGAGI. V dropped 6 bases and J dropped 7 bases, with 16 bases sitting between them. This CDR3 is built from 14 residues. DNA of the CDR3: TGTGCCAGCAGAAACGACAGATCAGGCCAGCCCCAGCATTTT. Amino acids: CASRNDRSGQPQHF.

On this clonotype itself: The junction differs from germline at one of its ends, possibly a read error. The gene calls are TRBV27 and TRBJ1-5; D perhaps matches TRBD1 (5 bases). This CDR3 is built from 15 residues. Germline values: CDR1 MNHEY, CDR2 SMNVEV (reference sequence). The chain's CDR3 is CASSLPGRMNHPQHF. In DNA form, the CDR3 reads TGTGCCAGCAGTCTTCCGGGACGGATGAATCATCCCCAGCATTTT.

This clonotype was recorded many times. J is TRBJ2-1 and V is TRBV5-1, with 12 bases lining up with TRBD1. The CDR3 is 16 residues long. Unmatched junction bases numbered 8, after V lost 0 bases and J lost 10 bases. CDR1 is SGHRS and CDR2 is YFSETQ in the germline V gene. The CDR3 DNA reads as TGCGCCAGCAGCTTGGAGGGGGGGACAGGGGGCGCAGAGCAGTTCTTC. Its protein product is CASSLEGGTGGAEQFF.

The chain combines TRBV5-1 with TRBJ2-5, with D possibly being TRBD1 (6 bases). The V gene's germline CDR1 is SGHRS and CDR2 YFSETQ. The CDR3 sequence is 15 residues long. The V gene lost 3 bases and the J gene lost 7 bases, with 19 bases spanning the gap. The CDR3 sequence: CASSWPQGNGGTQYF. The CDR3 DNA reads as TGCGCCAGCAGCTGGCCCCAGGGGAACGGAGGGACCCAGTACTTC.

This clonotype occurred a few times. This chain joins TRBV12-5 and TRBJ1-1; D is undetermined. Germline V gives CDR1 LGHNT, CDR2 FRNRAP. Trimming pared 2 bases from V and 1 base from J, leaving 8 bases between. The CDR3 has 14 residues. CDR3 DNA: TGTGCTAGTGGTTTGTGGTTTGGGAACACTGAAGCTTTCTTT. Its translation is CASGLWFGNTEAFF. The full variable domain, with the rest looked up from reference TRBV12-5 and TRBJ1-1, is DARVTQTPRHKVTEMGQEVTMRCQPILGHNTVFWYRQTMMQGLELLAYFRNRAPLDDSGMPKDRFSAEMPDATLATLKIQPSEPRDSAVYFCASGLWFGNTEAFFGQGTRLTVV.

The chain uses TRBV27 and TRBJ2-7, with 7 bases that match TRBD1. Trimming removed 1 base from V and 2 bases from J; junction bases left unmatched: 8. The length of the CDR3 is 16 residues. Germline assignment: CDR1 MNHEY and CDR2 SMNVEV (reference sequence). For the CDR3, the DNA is TGTGCCAGCAGTTTATTAGGGACAGAAGCGGCCTACGAGCAGTACTTC. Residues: CASSLLGTEAAYEQYF.

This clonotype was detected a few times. Here the CDR3 DNA reads TGTGCCAGCAGCTTCGGACGGAGCGGAGCGTCTATTAACTATGGCTACACCTTC. Translated: CASSFGRSGASINYGYTF. V and J are TRBV5-5 and TRBJ1-2; D is unclear. In germline, CDR1 is SGHKS, CDR2 YYEKEE (reference sequence). This CDR3 is built from 18 residues. The V end was cut by 2 bases, the J end by 1 base, with 21 bases between.

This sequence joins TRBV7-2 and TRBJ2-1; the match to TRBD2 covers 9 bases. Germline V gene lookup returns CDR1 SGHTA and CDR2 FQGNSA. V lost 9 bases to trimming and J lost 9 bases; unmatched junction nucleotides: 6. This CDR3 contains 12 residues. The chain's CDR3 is CASSRSGSEQFF. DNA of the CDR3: TGTGCCAGTAGCCGTAGCGGGAGTGAGCAGTTCTTC.

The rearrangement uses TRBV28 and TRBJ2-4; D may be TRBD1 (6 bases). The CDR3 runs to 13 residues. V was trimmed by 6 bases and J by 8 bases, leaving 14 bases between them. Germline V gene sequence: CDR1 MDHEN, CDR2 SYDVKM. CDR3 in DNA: TGTGCCAGCAGCCCCTCAGGGGCGGACATTCAGTACTTC. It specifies CASSPSGADIQYF.